The subject of this entry is one TCR beta chain. The data derive from a study of blood T cell repertoires in COVID-19. Study-wide context: There were acute and convalescent COVID-19 samples, and they came from the United States, Italy and Spain.

As processed by the authors: Nucleated cell counts were estimated from reference gene primer amplification. TCRdb's copy holds only in-frame clones and misses some; the assay was immunoSEQ multiplex PCR. Clonal size and the V and J genes are those of that table, whereas D and trimming came from the DNA. The profile shows 200,000 to 300,000 clones, 86% of them singletons. After removal of 8 bases from V and 10 bases from J, the junction contained 9 bases not matched to a gene. This CDR3 region has 13 residues. In germline, CDR1 is GTSNPN, CDR2 SVGIG (reference sequence). J is TRBJ1-6 and V is TRBV30; 9 bases map to TRBD1. Material for sequencing was peripheral blood. This clonotype originated in a man between 60 and 75 years old with acute or convalescent COVID-19. The CDR3 nucleotides read TGTGCCAGCACCCGGGACAGGGCCTCACCCCTCCACTTT. This codes for CASTRDRASPLHF.